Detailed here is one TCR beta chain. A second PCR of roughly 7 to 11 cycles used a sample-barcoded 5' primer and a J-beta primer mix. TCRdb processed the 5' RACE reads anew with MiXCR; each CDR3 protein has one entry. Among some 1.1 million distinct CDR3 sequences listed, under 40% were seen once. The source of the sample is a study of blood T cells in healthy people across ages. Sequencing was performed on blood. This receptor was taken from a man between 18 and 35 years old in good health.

The CDR3 nucleotides read TGTGCCAGCAGCGTAAACGAACTAGCGGGGGGTTTCGGGGAGCTGTTTTTT. Protein product: CASSVNELAGGFGELFF. J is TRBJ2-2 and V is TRBV9; the match to TRBD2 covers 12 bases. This CDR3 has 17 amino acids. Looked up from germline, CDR1 is SGDLS and CDR2 is YYNGEE. V lost 1 base, J lost 7 bases, and 8 bases stayed unmatched.